The 14 T cell receptor beta chains below come from one sample, sequenced in a study of molecular identifiers for immune sequencing clone quantification (dated by TCRdb to 2017 to 2018). Receptors were amplified or captured by PCR. Reads for this sample came from a NextSeq 500. TCRdb reworked the public reads: Q25 trimming with fastp, MiXCR clone assembly, productive beta chains retained. Identical CDR3 proteins give one entry, which carries the most common genes and DNA. The sample records about half a million distinct CDR3 sequences, around 23% of which are singletons. The ten largest clones represent around 0.79% of the sample. The sample taken for sequencing was naive CD8+ T cells from blood, with Jurkat cell RNA spiked in. In light of the paper, this sample's cell subset or site label describes: FACS-sorted CD8+CD4-CCR7+CD45RA+ naive T cells. These receptors all come from a human donor in good health. Some libraries in this study had Jurkat cell RNA spiked in.

This clonotype was observed at least ten times. The chain has TRBV7-2 and TRBJ2-3; D possibly corresponds to TRBD2 (8 bases). This CDR3 comprises 17 residues. CDR1 is SGHTA and CDR2 is FQGNSA in the germline V gene. V lost 5 bases to trimming and J lost 5 bases, with 23 bases between them. The CDR3 region has the DNA TGTGCCAGCAGCCCATGGAGGGGGCTGCGGGAGGAAGATACGCAGTATTTT. This codes for CASSPWRGLREEDTQYF.

This clonotype was counted at least ten times. The rearrangement uses TRBV29-1 and TRBJ2-3, with 8 bases aligning to TRBD2. The CDR3 has 15 amino acids. Germline CDR1 reads SQVTM; CDR2 reads ANQGSEA. V lost 0 bases to trimming and J lost 4 bases; unmatched junction nucleotides: 6. The CDR3 DNA follows: TGCAGCGTTGAAGATGTAGCGGGAAGCGCAGATACGCAGTATTTT. Translating it yields CSVEDVAGSADTQYF.

This clonotype was picked up one time. A much more abundant neighbour one base away suggests this may be a read error. The rearrangement links TRBV7-9 to TRBJ2-7; 13 positions match TRBD2. Germline V gene lookup returns CDR1 SEHNR and CDR2 FQNEAQ (reference sequence). This CDR3 is 17 amino acids long. CDR3 nucleotide sequence: TGTGCCAGCGGCTTACCCTTAGGACTAGCGGGGGCCTACGAGCAGTACTTC. The encoded protein is CASGLPLGLAGAYEQYF.

CDR3 nucleotide sequence: TGTGCCAGCAGCTTCTACACCTCCTACGAGCAGTACTTC. It yields the protein CASSFYTSYEQYF. This chain uses TRBV11-2 with TRBJ2-7, with no clear D. CDR3 length: 13 residues. Germline CDR1 and CDR2: SGHAT and FQNNGV. Trimming stripped 3 bases from V and 0 bases from J, with 6 bases between.

In regard to this clonotype: A much more abundant neighbour one base away suggests this may be a read error. The V gene is TRBV28, the J gene TRBJ1-4; D is ambiguous. The germline gives CDR1 MDHEN, CDR2 SYDVKM. The CDR3 totals 15 residues. The DNA for the CDR3 is TGTGCCGGCAGTTTTTTATTTGGGGAGGATGAAAAACTGTTTTTT. Translation gives CAGSFLFGEDEKLFF.

The sample holds a few counts of this clonotype. The chain recombines TRBV28 with TRBJ1-3; TRBD1 might be the D (6 bases). The germline V gene encodes CDR1 MDHEN and CDR2 SYDVKM. V lost 5 bases and J lost 4, with 12 bases in between. There are 14 residues in the CDR3. The CDR3 nucleotides read TGTGCCAGCAGTCCCGACAGGCTCGGAAACACCATATATTTT. Protein: CASSPDRLGNTIYF.

The genes are TRBV19 and TRBJ1-1; D might be TRBD1 (5 bases). The V gene lost 3 bases and the J gene lost 6 bases, with 17 bases spanning the gap. Germline CDR1 is LNHDA and CDR2 is SQIVND (reference sequence). The CDR3 is 15 amino acids. The CDR3 reads CASSIFAGEAAEAFF. The CDR3 DNA is TGTGCCAGTAGTATTTTTGCGGGGGAGGCGGCTGAAGCTTTCTTT. Full variable domain (outside the CDR3, taken from reference TRBV19 and TRBJ1-1): DGGITQSPKYLFRKEGQNVTLSCEQNLNHDAMYWYRQDPGQGLRLIYYSQIVNDFQKGDIAEGYSVSREKKESFPLTVTSAQKNPTAFYLCASSIFAGEAAEAFFGQGTRLTVV.

This clonotype was seen repeatedly, ten times or more. The J gene is TRBJ2-3, the V gene TRBV4-1, with TRBD2 matching 8 bases. The CDR3 consists of 14 residues. Trimming removed 5 bases from V and 0 bases from J; junction bases left unmatched: 1. The germline V gene encodes CDR1 MGHRA and CDR2 YSYEKL. The CDR3 loop reads CASSSGGSTDTQYF. DNA of the CDR3: TGCGCCAGCAGCAGCGGGGGAAGCACAGATACGCAGTATTTT.

On this clonotype: This likely comes from a read error, as the CDR3 has no conserved phenylalanine or tryptophan at its end. The DNA is omitted, as the CDR3 cannot be located on it reliably, and the CDR3 follows TCRdb's listing. The chain links TRBV7-2 to TRBJ2-1. The germline V gene encodes CDR1 SGHTA and CDR2 FQGNSA. From its first to its last residue, the CDR3 has 11 amino acids. The CDR3 region is CASSLGSELFS.

Many counts were recorded for this clonotype. The rearrangement joins TRBV6-2 or TRBV6-3 to TRBJ2-3; TRBD2 is a possible D gene (6 bases). Germline loops: CDR1 MNHEY, CDR2 SVGEGT. The length of the CDR3 is 16 residues. The V and J ends lost 6 bases and 3 bases respectively, with 19 bases between them. CDR3 amino acids: CASSRPRTEGTDTQYF. CDR3 sequence (DNA): TGTGCCAGCAGCCGCCCCCGGACGGAGGGTACAGATACGCAGTATTTT.

This clonotype has a handful of counts. This chain uses TRBV7-8 with TRBJ2-2; D gene ambiguous. The V end lost 5 bases, the J end lost 3 bases, and 28 bases lay between the germline ends. CDR1 and CDR2 (germline): SGHVS, FQNEAQ. CDR3 length: 20 residues. CDR3 coding DNA: TGTGCCAGCAGCCCCCGGGCCCGTCCCACCCATCCTCGGGACACCGGGGAGCTGTTTTTT. It codes for CASSPRARPTHPRDTGELFF.

This chain links TRBV4-2 with TRBJ2-7; no clear D. V dropped 0 bases and J dropped 2 bases, with 8 bases sitting between them. Germline V gives CDR1 LGHNA, CDR2 YNFKEQ. This CDR3 region has 14 residues. This chain's CDR3 is CASSQEGHPYEQYF. CDR3 nucleotides: TGTGCCAGCAGCCAAGAAGGCCACCCCTACGAGCAGTACTTC.

The V call is TRBV11-2, the J call TRBJ1-5; the D is unclear. The V gene's germline CDR1 is SGHAT and CDR2 FQNNGV. The CDR3 is made up of 15 amino acids. Trimming removed 5 bases at V and 0 bases at J, with 11 bases between. CDR3 nucleotide sequence: TGTGCCAGCAGCCCAGGAGACTATAGCAATCAGCCCCAGCATTTT. It codes for CASSPGDYSNQPQHF.

The chain is built from TRBV13 and TRBJ1-2; D is uncertain. The germline V gene has CDR1 PRHDT and CDR2 FYEKMQ (reference sequence). CDR3 length: 12 residues. V shed 5 bases and J shed 6 bases, with 10 bases lying between them. The CDR3, as DNA: TGTGCCAGCAGCCCACGATTCAATGGCTACACCTTC. Its translation: CASSPRFNGYTF. Combining the CDR3 with reference TRBV13 and TRBJ1-2 gives the whole variable domain AAGVIQSPRHLIKEKRETATLKCYPIPRHDTVYWYQQGPGQDPQFLISFYEKMQSDKGSIPDRFSAQQFSDYHSELNMSSLELGDSALYFCASSPRFNGYTFGSGTRLTVV.